This entry describes one T cell receptor beta chain. PCR was performed using 60 Vbeta and 13 Jbeta primers. Data came from immunoSEQ multiplex PCR; TCRdb stores just in-frame clones and leaves some out. The sample yields about 170,000 clones, 60% to 85% seen once. The entry originates in a study of cytomegalovirus exposure and HLA in healthy donors. V dropped 5 bases and J dropped 6 bases, with 14 bases sitting between them. Germline assignment: CDR1 SGHTA and CDR2 FQGNSA. The length of the CDR3 is 14 residues. The source material was PBMCs. The V gene is TRBV7-2, the J gene TRBJ2-4; possible D gene TRBD2, 5 bases. This sequence originates from a female donor in good health and CMV-seronegative. For the CDR3, the DNA is TGTGCCAGCAGCAGAGGGTCTGCGAGAAACATTCAGTACTTC. It yields the protein CASSRGSARNIQYF.